This TCR beta chain appears in the sequencing data of a study of T cell repertoires in cytomegalovirus infection. Across the whole study: CMV infection and matching HLA type were both indicated by public TCR beta signatures. Study results and limitations: It was HLA-C-restricted CMV-specific TCR beta clonotypes that dominated the response ex vivo. Cumulated frequencies of public TCR beta families served to identify carriers of CMV plus the relevant HLA.

The V end lost 1 base, the J end lost 5 bases, and 11 bases lay between the germline ends. The CDR3 extends over 14 amino acids. The germline V gene encodes CDR1 SGHNT and CDR2 YENEEA. Worth noting for this clonotype: Its antigen is not known.

TCRdb processed the reads anew with MiXCR; each CDR3 protein has one entry. The data show about 190,000 distinct CDR3 sequences, roughly 30% seen once. The rearrangement joins TRBV11-3 to TRBJ1-2; D is possibly TRBD1 (5 bases). The sequence came from a human donor in good health (CMV status not recorded). Some clones in this sample may be carry-over from other donors' samples. The sample comprised PBMCs. This chain's CDR3 is CASSLGGRRYGYTF. The CDR3 region has the DNA TGTGCCAGCAGCTTAGGGGGACGGAGATATGGCTACACCTTC. The entire variable domain, with the rest obtained from reference TRBV11-3 and TRBJ1-2, is as follows: EAGVVQSPRYKIIEKKQPVAFWCNPISGHNTLYWYLQNLGQGPELLIRYENEEAVDDSQLPKDRFSAERLKGVDSTLKIQPAELGDSAVYLCASSLGGRRYGYTFGSGTRLTVV.